This T cell receptor (beta chain) stems from a study of T cell responses to AZD1222 COVID-19 vaccine. Germline V gives CDR1 SNHLY, CDR2 FYNNEI. This CDR3 spans 14 amino acids. V was cut by 4 bases and J by 2 bases, with 11 bases left in between. TCRdb's copy holds only in-frame clones and misses some; the assay was immunoSEQ multiplex PCR. The data contain 84,000 or so clones, approximately 88% of them seen just once; the ten biggest clones take up roughly 15%. Whole-study results and caveats: Increases in Spike-specific TCR breadth and depth were seen after two AZD1222 doses. Scientists sampled the repertoires only once the peak T cell response had passed.

As concerns this clone: The antigen remains unidentified.

The sequence was obtained from an adult in good health. The source material was peripheral blood, sampled on day 0 of AZD1222 vaccination. J is TRBJ1-2 and V is TRBV2, with no clear D. The CDR3 nucleotides read TGTGCCAGCAGTGGAACCGGGATCAACTATGGCTACACCTTC. It yields the protein CASSGTGINYGYTF.